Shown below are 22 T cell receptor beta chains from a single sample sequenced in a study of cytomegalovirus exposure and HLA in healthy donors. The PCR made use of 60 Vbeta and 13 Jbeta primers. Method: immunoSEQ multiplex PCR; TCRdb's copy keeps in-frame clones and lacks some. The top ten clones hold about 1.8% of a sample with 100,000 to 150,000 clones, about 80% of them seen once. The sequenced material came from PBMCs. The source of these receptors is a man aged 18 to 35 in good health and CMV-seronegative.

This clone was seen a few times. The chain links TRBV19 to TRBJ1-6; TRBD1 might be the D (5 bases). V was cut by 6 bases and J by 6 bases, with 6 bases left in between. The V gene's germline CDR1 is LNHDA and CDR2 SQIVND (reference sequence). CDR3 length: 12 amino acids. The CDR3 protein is CASRTVNSPLHF. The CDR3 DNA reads TGTGCCAGTAGGACAGTTAATTCACCCCTCCACTTT. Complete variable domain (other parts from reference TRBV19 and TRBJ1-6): DGGITQSPKYLFRKEGQNVTLSCEQNLNHDAMYWYRQDPGQGLRLIYYSQIVNDFQKGDIAEGYSVSREKKESFPLTVTSAQKNPTAFYLCASRTVNSPLHFGNGTRLTVT.

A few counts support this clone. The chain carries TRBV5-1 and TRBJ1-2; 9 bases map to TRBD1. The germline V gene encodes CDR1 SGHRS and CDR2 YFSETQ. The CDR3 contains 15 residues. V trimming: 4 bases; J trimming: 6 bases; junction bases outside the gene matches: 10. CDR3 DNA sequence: TGCGCCAGCAGCCTAGAGGAGGGACAGGGCAATGGCTACACCTTC. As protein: CASSLEEGQGNGYTF.

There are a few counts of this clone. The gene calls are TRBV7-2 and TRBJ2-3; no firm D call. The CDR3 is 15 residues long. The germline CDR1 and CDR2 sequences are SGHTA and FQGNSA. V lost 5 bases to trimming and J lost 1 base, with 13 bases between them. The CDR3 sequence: CASSPTTARTDTQYF. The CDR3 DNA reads TGTGCCAGCAGCCCTACCACCGCCCGCACAGATACGCAGTATTTT.

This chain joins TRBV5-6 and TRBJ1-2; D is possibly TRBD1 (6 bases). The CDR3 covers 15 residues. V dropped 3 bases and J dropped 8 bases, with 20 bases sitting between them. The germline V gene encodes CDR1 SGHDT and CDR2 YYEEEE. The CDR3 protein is CASSSLVGGARGYTF. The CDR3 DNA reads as TGTGCCAGCAGCTCCCTGGTGGGGGGGGCGCGGGGCTACACCTTC.

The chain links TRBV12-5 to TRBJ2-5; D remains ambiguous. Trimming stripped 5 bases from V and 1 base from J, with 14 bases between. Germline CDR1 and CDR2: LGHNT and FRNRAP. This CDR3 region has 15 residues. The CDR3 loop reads CASGPSSGPQETQYF. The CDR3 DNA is TGTGCTAGTGGTCCTTCCAGTGGGCCCCAAGAGACCCAGTACTTC.

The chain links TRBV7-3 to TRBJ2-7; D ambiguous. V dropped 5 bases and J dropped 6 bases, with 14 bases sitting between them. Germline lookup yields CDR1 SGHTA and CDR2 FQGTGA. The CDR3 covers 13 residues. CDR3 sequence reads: CASSLSKWSEQYF. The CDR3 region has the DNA TGTGCCAGCAGCCTCTCAAAGTGGAGCGAGCAGTACTTC.

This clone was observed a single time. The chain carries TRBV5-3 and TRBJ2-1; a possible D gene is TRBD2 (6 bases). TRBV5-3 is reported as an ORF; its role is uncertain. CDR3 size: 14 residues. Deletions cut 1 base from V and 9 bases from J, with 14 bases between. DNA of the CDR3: TGTGCCAGAAGCTTGTGGACCTGGGGGGTTGAGCAGTTCTTC. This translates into CARSLWTWGVEQFF.

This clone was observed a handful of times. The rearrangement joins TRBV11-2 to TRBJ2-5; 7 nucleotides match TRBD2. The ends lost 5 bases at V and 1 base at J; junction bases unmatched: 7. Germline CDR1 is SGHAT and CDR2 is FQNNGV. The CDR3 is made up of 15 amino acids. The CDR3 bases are TGTGCCAGCAGCCCGCGGGGGTACTCCCAAGAGACCCAGTACTTC. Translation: CASSPRGYSQETQYF.

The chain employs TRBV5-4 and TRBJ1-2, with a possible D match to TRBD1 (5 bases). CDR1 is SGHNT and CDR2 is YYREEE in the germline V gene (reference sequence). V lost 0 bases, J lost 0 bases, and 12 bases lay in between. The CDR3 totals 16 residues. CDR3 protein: CASSLAGGGPNYGYTF. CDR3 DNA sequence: TGTGCCAGCAGCTTGGCCGGGGGAGGGCCTAACTATGGCTACACCTTC.

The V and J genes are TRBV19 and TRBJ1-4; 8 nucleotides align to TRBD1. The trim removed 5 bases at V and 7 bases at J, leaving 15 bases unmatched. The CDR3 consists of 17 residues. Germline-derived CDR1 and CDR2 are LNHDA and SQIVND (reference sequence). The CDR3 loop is CASSVTPQGARGEKLFF. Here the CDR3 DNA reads TGTGCCAGTAGTGTAACTCCTCAGGGGGCGCGGGGTGAAAAACTGTTTTTT.

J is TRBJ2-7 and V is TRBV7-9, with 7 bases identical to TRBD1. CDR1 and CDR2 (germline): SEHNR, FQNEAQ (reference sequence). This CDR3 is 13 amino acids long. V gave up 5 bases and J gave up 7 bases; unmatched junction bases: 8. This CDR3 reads CASSPPDRPEQYF. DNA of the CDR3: TGTGCCAGCAGCCCACCGGACAGGCCGGAGCAGTACTTC.

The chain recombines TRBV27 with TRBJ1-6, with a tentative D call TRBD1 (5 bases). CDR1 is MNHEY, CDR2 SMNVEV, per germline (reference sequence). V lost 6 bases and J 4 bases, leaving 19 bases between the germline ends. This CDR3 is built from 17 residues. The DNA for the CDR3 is TGTGCCAGCAGCTTGTTCGGAGGGGACGGGTATAATTCACCCCTCCACTTT. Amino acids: CASSLFGGDGYNSPLHF.

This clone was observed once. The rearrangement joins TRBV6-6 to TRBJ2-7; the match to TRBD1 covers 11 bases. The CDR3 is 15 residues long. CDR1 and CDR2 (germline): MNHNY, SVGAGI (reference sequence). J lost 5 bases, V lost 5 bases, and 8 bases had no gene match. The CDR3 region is CASSPWTGGIDEQYF. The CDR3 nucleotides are TGTGCCAGCAGTCCCTGGACAGGGGGCATCGACGAGCAGTACTTC.

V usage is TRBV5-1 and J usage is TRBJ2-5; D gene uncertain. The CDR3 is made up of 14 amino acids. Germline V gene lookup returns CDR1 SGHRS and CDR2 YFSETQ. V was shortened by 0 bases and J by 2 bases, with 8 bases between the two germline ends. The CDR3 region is CASSLGGFQETQYF. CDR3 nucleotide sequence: TGCGCCAGCAGCTTGGGAGGCTTTCAAGAGACCCAGTACTTC.

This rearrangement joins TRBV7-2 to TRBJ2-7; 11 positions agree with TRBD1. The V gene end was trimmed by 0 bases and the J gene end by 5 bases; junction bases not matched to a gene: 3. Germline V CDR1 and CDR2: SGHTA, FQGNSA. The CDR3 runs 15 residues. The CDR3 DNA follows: TGTGCCAGCAGCTTAGCGGGACAGGGGGTCCACGAGCAGTACTTC. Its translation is CASSLAGQGVHEQYF.

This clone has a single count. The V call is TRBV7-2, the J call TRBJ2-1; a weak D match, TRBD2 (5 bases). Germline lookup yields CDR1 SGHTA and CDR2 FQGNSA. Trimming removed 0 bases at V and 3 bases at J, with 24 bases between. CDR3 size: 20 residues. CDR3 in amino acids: CASSLASYGGRPRDYNEQFF. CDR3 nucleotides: TGTGCCAGCAGCTTAGCATCATATGGCGGGCGACCAAGGGACTACAATGAGCAGTTCTTC.

As DNA, the CDR3 is TGTGCCAGCAGAATCGGGACAGGAATACAACATGAGCAGTTCTTC. It encodes CASRIGTGIQHEQFF. This rearrangement joins TRBV6-5 to TRBJ2-1, with 8 bases identical to TRBD1. CDR3 size: 15 residues. CDR1 is MNHEY, CDR2 SVGAGI, per germline. V lost 6 bases, J lost 8 bases, and 12 bases stayed unmatched.

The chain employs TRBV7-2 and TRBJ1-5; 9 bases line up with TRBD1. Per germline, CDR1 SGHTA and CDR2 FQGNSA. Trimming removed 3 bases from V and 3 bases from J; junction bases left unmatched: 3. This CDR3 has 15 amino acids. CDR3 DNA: TGTGCCAGCAGCTTCCGGGACAGGGCCAATCAGCCCCAGCATTTT. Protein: CASSFRDRANQPQHF.

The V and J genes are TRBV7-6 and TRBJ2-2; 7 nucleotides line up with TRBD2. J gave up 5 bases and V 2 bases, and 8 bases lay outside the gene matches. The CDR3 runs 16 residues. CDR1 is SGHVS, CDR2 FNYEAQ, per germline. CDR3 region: CASSLRPRGETGELFF. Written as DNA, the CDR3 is TGTGCCAGCAGCTTAAGGCCCCGGGGGGAGACCGGGGAGCTGTTTTTT. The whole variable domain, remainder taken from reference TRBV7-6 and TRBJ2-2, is GAGVSQSPRYKVTKRGQDVALRCDPISGHVSLYWYRQALGQGPEFLTYFNYEAQQDKSGLPNDRFSAERPEGSISTLTIQRTEQRDSAMYRCASSLRPRGETGELFFGEGSRLTVL.

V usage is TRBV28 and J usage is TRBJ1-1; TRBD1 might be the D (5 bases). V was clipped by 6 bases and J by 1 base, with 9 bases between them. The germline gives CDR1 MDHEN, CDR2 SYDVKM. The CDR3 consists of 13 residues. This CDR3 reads CASSFQGNTEAFF. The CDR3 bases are TGTGCCAGCAGCTTCCAGGGGAACACTGAAGCTTTCTTT. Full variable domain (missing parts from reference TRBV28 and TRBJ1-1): DVKVTQSSRYLVKRTGEKVFLECVQDMDHENMFWYRQDPGLGLRLIYFSYDVKMKEKGDIPEGYSVSREKKERFSLILESASTNQTSMYLCASSFQGNTEAFFGQGTRLTVV.

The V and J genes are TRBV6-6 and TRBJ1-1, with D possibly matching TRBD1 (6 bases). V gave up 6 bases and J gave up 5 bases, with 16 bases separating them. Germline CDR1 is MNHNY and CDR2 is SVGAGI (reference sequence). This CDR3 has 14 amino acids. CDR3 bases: TGTGCCAGCAGAATACAGGGAACTTCTACTGAAGCTTTCTTT. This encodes CASRIQGTSTEAFF.

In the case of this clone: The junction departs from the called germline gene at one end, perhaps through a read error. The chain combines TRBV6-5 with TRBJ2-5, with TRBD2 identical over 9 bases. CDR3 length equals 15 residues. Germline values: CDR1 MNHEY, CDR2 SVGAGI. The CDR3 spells CASSRKTSGQETRYF. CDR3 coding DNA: TGTGCCAGCAGTCGAAAGACTAGCGGACAAGAGACCCGGTACTTC.